This TCR beta chain comes out of a study of blood T cell repertoires in COVID-19. Study-wide background: PBMCs, B-cell-depleted T cells, or T cells provided the cDNA or gDNA that made up the material.

Sequencing was performed with immunoSEQ multiplex PCR; in TCRdb, only in-frame clones are kept and a portion is missing. The table lists about 210,000 clones, around 82% of them singletons. Researchers sorted participants into cohorts using their self-reported clinical history. CDR1 is SGHKS and CDR2 is YYEKEE in the germline V gene (reference sequence). The CDR3 loop spans 14 amino acids. Trimming cost V 6 bases and J 1 base, with 14 bases left between them. The chain has TRBV5-5 and TRBJ2-7; D may be TRBD1 (6 bases). The sequenced sample was PBMCs or T cells enriched from blood (not recorded which). This TCR was recovered from a man in his thirties or forties with acute COVID-19. CDR3 in amino acids: CASTPDSDSYEQYF. The CDR3 bases are TGTGCCAGCACGCCGGACAGTGATTCCTACGAGCAGTACTTC.